The entry below gives a single T cell receptor (beta chain) sequence along with its context. The germline V gene has CDR1 MDHEN and CDR2 SYDVKM. The CDR3 is 15 residues long. Trimming stripped 5 bases from V and 7 bases from J, with 18 bases between. Profiled with immunoSEQ multiplex PCR; TCRdb holds only in-frame clones, not every one. The repertoire holds some 270,000 clones, 80% to 85% seen once, with 15% to 19% in the top ten. The record originates from a study of blood T cell repertoires in COVID-19. On the study more broadly: Sources were T cells, B-cell-depleted T cells, or PBMCs; the material itself was cDNA or gDNA.

Seattle participants joined during active infection and were tracked over time. J is TRBJ1-5 and V is TRBV28, with a possible D match to TRBD1 (5 bases). This receptor was identified in a person between 65 and 80 years old with COVID-19, enrolled during active disease. The sample was peripheral blood. The CDR3 coding sequence is TGTGCCAGCAGTGGGTTCCGGGACTTTAACCAGCCCCAGCATTTT. Translation gives CASSGFRDFNQPQHF.